This T cell receptor beta chain originates from a study of molecular identifiers for immune sequencing clone quantification. TCRdb independently ran MiXCR on the PCR reads; one entry per CDR3 protein. This repertoire shows approximately 630,000 distinct CDR3 sequences, roughly 27% found once; its top ten account for 0.6% to 0.9%. This clonotype appeared a few times. V lost 5 bases, J lost 1 base, and 10 bases stayed unmatched. This CDR3 comprises 16 residues. The V call is TRBV12-3 or TRBV12-4, the J call TRBJ2-7; the match to TRBD1 covers 8 bases. What was sequenced was naive CD8+ T cells from blood, with Jurkat cell RNA spiked in. Subset defined: FACS-sorted CD8+CD4-CCR7+CD45RA+ naive T cells. The sequence was collected from a human donor in good health. Some libraries in this study had Jurkat cell RNA spiked in. The chain's CDR3 is CASSPSWDRSSYEQYF. CDR3 bases: TGTGCCAGCAGTCCATCCTGGGACAGGTCATCCTACGAGCAGTACTTC.